Shown below are 2 T cell receptor beta chains from a single sample sequenced in a study of Graves' ophthalmopathy and Graves' hyperthyroidism. The sequenced template was RNA, covering the TCR beta CDR3 region. The workflow started with a first-round RT-PCR run with HTBI primers and then moved on to a second-round multiplex PCR. From the multiplex PCR reads, TCRdb called clonotypes with MiXCR, one entry per CDR3 protein. The sample consists of 680,000 or so distinct CDR3 sequences, about 20% of them appearing once. Sequenced material: peripheral blood. All receptors come from a woman younger than 35 with stable Graves' hyperthyroidism. Some clones in this sample may be carry-over from other donors' samples.

A few counts support this clonotype. This rearrangement joins TRBV5-1 to TRBJ2-7; D perhaps matches TRBD1 (5 bases). V was trimmed by 0 bases and J by 6 bases, leaving 13 bases between them. This CDR3 is built from 14 residues. CDR1 and CDR2 from the germline V gene are SGHRS and YFSETQ. CDR3 amino acids: CASSLETRVREQYF. DNA for the CDR3: TGCGCCAGCAGCTTGGAAACCAGGGTACGCGAGCAGTACTTC.

The chain recombines TRBV7-8 with TRBJ2-2, with D perhaps assigned TRBD1 or TRBD2 (5 bases each). This CDR3 spans 15 amino acids. Per the germline V gene, CDR1 is SGHVS and CDR2 is FQNEAQ. Trimming pared 5 bases from V and 6 bases from J, leaving 16 bases between. The CDR3 reads CASSPRAGGSGELFF. In DNA form, the CDR3 reads TGTGCCAGCAGCCCCAGGGCCGGAGGATCCGGGGAGCTGTTTTTT.